This entry is about one TCR beta chain. Its antigen is undetermined. The method was immunoSEQ multiplex PCR; TCRdb's version includes in-frame clones alone and lacks a portion of them. The repertoire includes 70,000 to 75,000 clones, 75% to 80% of them detected once, and approximately 2% sits in the top ten. The germline V and J ends were trimmed by 8 bases and 1 base, with 17 bases remaining between them. Germline values: CDR1 MGHRA, CDR2 YSYEKL. The CDR3 spans 15 residues. Cultured cells yielded isolated CD4+ T cells after approximately nine days. Days 3 and 7 saw half the medium replaced with IL-2 medium. The data originate from a study of vaccination effects on CD4 cells after COVID-19. Study results and limitations: Clones induced by infection and by vaccine showed marked clonal contraction late after vaccination.

The V and J genes are TRBV4-1 and TRBJ1-1, with a weak D call TRBD1 (6 bases). This sequence originates from a human donor who received a COVID-19 vaccine. The sequenced sample was CD4+ T cells from PBMCs cultured without peptide, obtained before COVID-19 vaccination. CDR3 in amino acids: CASRRRGGPNTEAFF. The DNA for the CDR3 is TGCGCCAGCCGTCGGAGGGGGGGCCCGAACACTGAAGCTTTCTTT.